Sequencing of this T cell receptor beta chain was carried out in a study of CD8 T cells in Susac syndrome. Random hexamers were used to reverse transcribe an amount of roughly 0.5 to 1 ug RNA. Across 54 Vbeta and 13 Jbeta, immunoSEQ multiplex PCR amplified TCR beta CDR3. MiXCR, applied by TCRdb to the immunoSEQ multiplex PCR reads, yields one record per CDR3 protein. The repertoire has roughly 180,000 distinct CDR3 sequences, about 94% of them found once; the top ten carry 0.1%. This clonotype was seen just once. Matched for age and sex, the controls were healthy donors. Sequencing input: CD4+ T cells from PBMCs. The source of this sequence is a human donor in good health.

Here the CDR3 reads CAWSPAGTSNYEQYF. As DNA, the CDR3 is TGTGCCTGGAGTCCGGCAGGGACAAGCAACTACGAGCAGTACTTC. This chain connects TRBV30 to TRBJ2-7, with D possibly being TRBD1 (6 bases). V shed 2 bases and J shed 3 bases, with 17 bases lying between them. CDR3 length equals 15 residues. Germline V gene lookup returns CDR1 GTSNPN and CDR2 SVGIG (reference sequence).